One and the same sample provided the 30 T cell receptor beta chains below, sequenced in a study of CD8+ T cells in alopecia areata. The treatment: oral pan-JAK inhibitor, 5-10 mg twice daily. TCR sequencing used cDNA made by reverse transcription of extracted RNA. Some clones are missing from TCRdb's copy, which holds only in-frame ones; the method was immunoSEQ multiplex PCR. The table has about 210,000 clones, less than 75% seen once. The specimen was CD4+ T cells sorted from blood, collected at week 4, from a patient treated with tofacitinib. The receptors here all came from a human donor with alopecia areata.

The CDR3 DNA reads as TGTGCCAGCAGTTTAGACAGGGGGAGAGAGACCCAGTACTTC. Residues: CASSLDRGRETQYF. V is TRBV27 and J is TRBJ2-5; 9 bases agree with TRBD1. Germline V gene sequence: CDR1 MNHEY, CDR2 SMNVEV (reference sequence). The ends lost 2 bases at V and 4 bases at J; junction bases unmatched: 2. The CDR3 contains 14 residues.

The J gene is TRBJ1-4, the V gene TRBV4-1; 9 nucleotides line up with TRBD1. Trimming cost V 2 bases and J 1 base; bases outside gene matches: 11. This CDR3 is 19 amino acids long. Germline CDR1 and CDR2: MGHRA and YSYEKL. The CDR3 reads CASSQIAGTGLLTNEKLFF. The CDR3 DNA reads as TGCGCCAGCAGCCAAATTGCCGGGACAGGGCTTCTAACTAATGAAAAACTGTTTTTT.

By its share, this clone is medium-sized. The CDR3 region is CASRLSMNTEAFF. In nucleotides, the CDR3 is TGTGCCAGTAGACTCAGCATGAACACTGAAGCTTTCTTT. The chain combines TRBV19 with TRBJ1-1; D not certain. V gave up 6 bases and J gave up 0 bases, with 8 bases separating them. Germline V gene data show CDR1 as LNHDA and CDR2 as SQIVND (reference sequence). The CDR3 covers 13 residues.

The rearrangement links TRBV11-2 to TRBJ2-7; the D gene is possibly TRBD1 (5 bases). CDR3 length: 13 residues. Germline V gives CDR1 SGHAT, CDR2 FQNNGV. Trimming took off 6 bases at V and 1 base at J, with 10 bases between the two ends. CDR3 sequence (DNA): TGTGCCAGCAGTCAGGGTCTTTCCTACGAGCAGTACTTC. This gives the protein CASSQGLSYEQYF.

This chain joins TRBV29-1 and TRBJ2-3; D may be TRBD1 (6 bases). The CDR3 loop spans 15 amino acids. Germline V lookup: CDR1 SQVTM, CDR2 ANQGSEA. V was clipped by 7 bases and J by 0 bases, with 17 bases between them. As DNA, the CDR3 is TGCAGCGAGACCGACAGGCGCAAAAGCACAGATACGCAGTATTTT. It specifies CSETDRRKSTDTQYF.

This sequence joins TRBV5-1 and TRBJ2-7, with D perhaps TRBD1 (5 bases). V was pared by 4 bases and J by 0 bases, with 14 bases between. CDR3 length: 15 residues. Germline V gene data show CDR1 as SGHRS and CDR2 as YFSETQ. In nucleotides, the CDR3 is TGCGCCAGCAGCCGGACATCCATTGCCTCCTACGAGCAGTACTTC. This encodes CASSRTSIASYEQYF. Looking up the rest from reference TRBV5-1 and TRBJ2-7 gives the full variable domain: KAGVTQTPRYLIKTRGQQVTLSCSPISGHRSVSWYQQTPGQGLQFLFEYFSETQRNKGNFPGRFSGRQFSNSRSEMNVSTLELGDSALYLCASSRTSIASYEQYFGPGTRLTVT.

The CDR3, as DNA: TGTGCCAGCAGACCCGCAGCAATTAACACCGGGGAGCTGTTTTTT. It is translated as CASRPAAINTGELFF. V usage is TRBV6-5 and J usage is TRBJ2-2; D gene uncertain. Germline values: CDR1 MNHEY, CDR2 SVGAGI. Trimming stripped 6 bases from V and 2 bases from J, with 13 bases between. This CDR3 has 15 amino acids.

This clone was detected only a few times. The chain has TRBV18 and TRBJ2-5; 7 bases map to TRBD1. The germline gives CDR1 KGHSH, CDR2 LQKENI. The CDR3 runs 15 residues. V lost 5 bases, J lost 1 base, and 7 bases stayed unmatched. CDR3 region: CASSTYRDSQETQYF. In DNA form, the CDR3 reads TGTGCCAGCTCAACGTACCGGGACAGCCAAGAGACCCAGTACTTC.

This clone was seen a single time. V usage is TRBV29-1 and J usage is TRBJ1-1; 7 bases are a match to TRBD1. From germline, CDR1 is SQVTM and CDR2 ANQGSEA. This CDR3 has 14 amino acids. J was trimmed by 0 bases and V by 6 bases; bases with no gene match: 7. The CDR3 loop is CSVLKTGMNTEAFF. CDR3 in DNA: TGCAGCGTCCTCAAGACAGGGATGAACACTGAAGCTTTCTTT.

This rearrangement joins TRBV30 to TRBJ1-1; 8 bases line up with TRBD1. V dropped 8 bases and J dropped 0; count of bases not matched to a gene: 5. This CDR3 is 13 amino acids long. Germline lookup yields CDR1 GTSNPN and CDR2 SVGIG (reference sequence). The CDR3 is CARWDRLNTEAFF. CDR3 bases: TGTGCCCGATGGGACAGGCTGAACACTGAAGCTTTCTTT. The variable domain in full, completed from reference TRBV30 and TRBJ1-1, reads SQTIHQWPATLVQPVGSPLSLECTVEGTSNPNLYWYRQAAGRGLQLLFYSVGIGQISSEVPQNLSASRPQDRQFILSSKKLLLSDSGFYLCARWDRLNTEAFFGQGTRLTVV.

The chain recombines TRBV30 with TRBJ1-5; TRBD1 might be the D (5 bases). Germline V CDR1 and CDR2: GTSNPN, SVGIG (reference sequence). V lost 2 bases to trimming and J lost 6 bases, with 20 bases between them. This CDR3 spans 16 amino acids. The CDR3 here is CAWSLSPRGGSQPQHF. CDR3 nucleotide sequence: TGTGCCTGGAGTTTATCCCCAAGGGGCGGGAGTCAGCCCCAGCATTTT. The complete variable domain, with remaining parts taken from reference TRBV30 and TRBJ1-5, reads SQTIHQWPATLVQPVGSPLSLECTVEGTSNPNLYWYRQAAGRGLQLLFYSVGIGQISSEVPQNLSASRPQDRQFILSSKKLLLSDSGFYLCAWSLSPRGGSQPQHFGDGTRLSIL.

The chain is built from TRBV10-2 and TRBJ1-1; the D is unclear. The CDR3 contains 18 residues. CDR1 WSHSY and CDR2 SAAADI come from the germline V gene. V was cut by 6 bases and J by 0 bases, with 23 bases left in between. Here the CDR3 DNA reads TGCGCCAGCAGAGTTGGGTCCGGTACAGTCGGTATGAACACTGAAGCTTTCTTT. Translating gives CASRVGSGTVGMNTEAFF.

The chain carries TRBV5-1 and TRBJ2-6; tentatively, D is TRBD2 (6 bases). Germline-derived CDR1 and CDR2 are SGHRS and YFSETQ. CDR3 length: 15 amino acids. The V gene lost 9 bases and the J gene lost 0 bases, with 13 bases spanning the gap. In nucleotides, the CDR3 is TGCGCCACCGGGACTTCCGGCTCTGGGGCCAACGTCCTGACTTTC. Translation gives CATGTSGSGANVLTF.

This clone was detected ten times or more. CDR3 protein: CASSPGIGNSPLHF. The CDR3 DNA reads TGTGCCAGCTCACCAGGGATAGGGAATTCACCCCTCCACTTT. The chain recombines TRBV18 with TRBJ1-6; D not certain. The CDR3 consists of 14 residues. The germline V gene has CDR1 KGHSH and CDR2 LQKENI. V dropped 2 bases and J dropped 7 bases, with 9 bases sitting between them.

This clone was detected a few times. The rearrangement joins TRBV29-1 to TRBJ2-3; D not resolved. V lost 7 bases and J lost 3, with 8 bases in between. Germline lookup yields CDR1 SQVTM and CDR2 ANQGSEA. This CDR3 is 11 amino acids long. CDR3 in amino acids: CSGDLTDTQYF. The DNA for the CDR3 is TGCAGCGGGGATCTGACAGATACGCAGTATTTT.

The chain recombines TRBV29-1 with TRBJ1-6; maybe TRBD1 (6 bases). Germline V CDR1 and CDR2: SQVTM, ANQGSEA. CDR3 size: 13 residues. V was trimmed by 6 bases and J by 6 bases, leaving 12 bases between them. CDR3 protein: CSVAQGTNSPLHF. CDR3 nucleotide sequence: TGCAGCGTAGCACAGGGAACTAATTCACCCCTCCACTTT. Drawing the rest from reference TRBV29-1 and TRBJ1-6, the complete variable domain is SAVISQKPSRDICQRGTSLTIQCQVDSQVTMMFWYRQQPGQSLTLIATANQGSEATYESGFVIDKFPISRPNLTFSTLTVSNMSPEDSSIYLCSVAQGTNSPLHFGNGTRLTVT.

V and J are TRBV29-1 and TRBJ2-2; TRBD1 matches 8 bases. This CDR3 is built from 14 residues. The germline gives CDR1 SQVTM, CDR2 ANQGSEA. V shed 3 bases and J 4 bases; nucleotides not matched to a gene: 4. The CDR3: CSVEKDRATGELFF. The CDR3 nucleotides read TGCAGCGTTGAGAAGGACAGGGCCACCGGGGAGCTGTTTTTT.

This clone was counted between two and nine times. Here the CDR3 reads CASSGTDLGADTQYF. The CDR3, as DNA: TGTGCCAGCAGCGGGACAGATCTTGGGGCAGATACGCAGTATTTT. The genes are TRBV9 and TRBJ2-3, with D maybe TRBD1 (6 bases). There are 15 residues in the CDR3. The V and J ends lost 3 bases and 4 bases respectively, with 15 bases between them. Looked up from germline, CDR1 is SGDLS and CDR2 is YYNGEE. Supplemented by reference TRBV9 and TRBJ2-3, the full variable domain reads DSGVTQTPKHLITATGQRVTLRCSPRSGDLSVYWYQQSLDQGLQFLIQYYNGEERAKGNILERFSAQQFPDLHSELNLSSLELGDSALYFCASSGTDLGADTQYFGPGTRLTVL.

The genes are TRBV18 and TRBJ1-2; D is undetermined. Germline V gene lookup returns CDR1 KGHSH and CDR2 LQKENI. This CDR3 region has 15 residues. Trimming stripped 0 bases from V and 1 base from J, with 9 bases between. The CDR3 nucleotides read TGTGCCAGCTCACCACCAAAGGAGCTTAACTATGGCTACACCTTC. Encoded protein: CASSPPKELNYGYTF.

This chain links TRBV5-6 with TRBJ2-2; no definite D call. This CDR3 contains 15 residues. CDR1 and CDR2 (germline): SGHDT, YYEEEE. Trimming left V 4 bases short and J 4 bases short, with 14 bases between. The CDR3 protein is CASSRTGLGTGELFF. CDR3 DNA: TGTGCCAGCAGCCGGACCGGGCTGGGCACCGGGGAGCTGTTTTTT.

V usage is TRBV7-9 and J usage is TRBJ2-7, with D perhaps matching TRBD2 (5 bases). The germline CDR1 and CDR2 sequences are SEHNR and FQNEAQ (reference sequence). V dropped 5 bases and J dropped 3 bases, with 14 bases sitting between them. The CDR3 has 14 residues. The CDR3 DNA reads as TGTGCCAGCAGCCCCTCGGGGTTCGGCTACGAGCAGTACTTC. It specifies CASSPSGFGYEQYF.

This clone was seen many times. The rearrangement links TRBV10-3 to TRBJ1-4; D unresolved. The V end lost 4 bases, the J end lost 0 bases, and 9 bases lay between the germline ends. Germline assignment: CDR1 ENHRY and CDR2 SYGVKD. CDR3 length equals 15 residues. CDR3 residues: CAISAGIATNEKLFF. The CDR3 DNA sequence: TGTGCCATCAGTGCCGGTATAGCAACTAATGAAAAACTGTTTTTT.

V usage is TRBV14 and J usage is TRBJ2-7; no clear D. Trimming cost V 6 bases and J 4 bases, with 7 bases left between them. The CDR3 consists of 11 residues. Per the germline V gene, CDR1 is SGHDN and CDR2 is FVKESK. The CDR3 is CASSKDYEQYF. In DNA form, the CDR3 reads TGTGCCAGCAGTAAGGATTACGAGCAGTACTTC.

V is TRBV11-2 and J is TRBJ2-6, with 8 bases that match TRBD1. The CDR3 consists of 15 residues. The V segment lost 7 bases and the J segment 4 bases; nucleotides outside the gene matches: 6. Germline V gives CDR1 SGHAT, CDR2 FQNNGV. DNA for the CDR3: TGTGCCAGCAACAACCAGGGGGCAGGGGCCAACGTCCTGACTTTC. The encoded protein is CASNNQGAGANVLTF.

This clone was picked up a small number of times. The chain employs TRBV25-1 and TRBJ2-1; possibly TRBD2 for D (7 bases). Deletions cut 3 bases from V and 3 bases from J, with 12 bases between. This CDR3 is 15 amino acids long. CDR1 and CDR2 from the germline V gene are MGHDK and SYGVNS. This CDR3 reads CASSDSGGNYNEQFF. CDR3 nucleotides: TGTGCCAGCAGTGATTCGGGGGGCAACTACAATGAGCAGTTCTTC.

This clone occurred a few times. The V and J genes are TRBV5-1 and TRBJ2-1, with D perhaps TRBD2 (5 bases). This CDR3 is built from 15 residues. The ends were cut back, 0 bases at V and 3 bases at J, with 10 bases in the middle. The germline V gene has CDR1 SGHRS and CDR2 YFSETQ. CDR3 region: CASSLAGTYYNEQFF. DNA of the CDR3: TGCGCCAGCAGCTTGGCGGGAACCTACTACAATGAGCAGTTCTTC. Full variable domain (outside the CDR3, taken from reference TRBV5-1 and TRBJ2-1): KAGVTQTPRYLIKTRGQQVTLSCSPISGHRSVSWYQQTPGQGLQFLFEYFSETQRNKGNFPGRFSGRQFSNSRSEMNVSTLELGDSALYLCASSLAGTYYNEQFFGPGTRLTVL.

V and J are TRBV29-1 and TRBJ2-7; 7 bases fit TRBD1. CDR1 and CDR2 from the germline V gene are SQVTM and ANQGSEA. The CDR3 is 13 residues long. The V gene end was trimmed by 7 bases and the J gene end by 4 bases; junction bases not matched to a gene: 10. The DNA of the CDR3 is TGCAGCGCCCCGGGGCAGGGGGTGTACGAGCAGTACTTC. This encodes CSAPGQGVYEQYF.

The chain couples TRBV4-3 to TRBJ1-6, with 10 positions matching TRBD1. With V trimmed by 0 bases and J by 0 bases, 11 bases remained unmatched. CDR1 LGHNA and CDR2 YSLEER come from the germline V gene. The CDR3 has 21 residues. The CDR3 is CASSQDRTGGNSYSYNSPLHF. CDR3 in DNA: TGCGCCAGCAGCCAAGATCGGACAGGGGGAAACTCCTACTCCTATAATTCACCCCTCCACTTT.

This clone was picked up many times. The rearrangement joins TRBV7-2 to TRBJ2-3; 7 positions match TRBD2. J lost 9 bases, V lost 5 bases, and 8 bases had no gene match. This CDR3 has 13 amino acids. Per the germline V gene, CDR1 is SGHTA and CDR2 is FQGNSA. CDR3 residues: CASSPWGAGTQYF. The DNA of the CDR3 is TGTGCCAGCAGCCCCTGGGGAGCGGGGACGCAGTATTTT.

The chain joins TRBV7-9 to TRBJ2-3, with TRBD1 matching over 7 bases. The CDR3 covers 15 residues. The V and J ends lost 6 bases and 2 bases, in that order; junction bases with no gene match: 8. Germline values: CDR1 SEHNR, CDR2 FQNEAQ (reference sequence). CDR3: CASRTTGATTDTQYF. The CDR3 coding sequence is TGTGCCAGCAGAACAACAGGGGCCACCACAGATACGCAGTATTTT.